One T cell receptor (beta chain) is described in this entry. This specimen comes from a study of chronic HIV infection and antiretroviral therapy. This CDR3 is 13 amino acids long. In germline, CDR1 is SQVTM, CDR2 ANQGSEA. V lost 6 bases, J lost 4 bases, and 6 bases stayed unmatched. Using its own MiXCR run on the 5' RACE reads, TCRdb lists one record per CDR3 protein. The repertoire holds just over 30,000 distinct CDR3 sequences, with 8% to 10% as singletons. The V gene is TRBV29-1, the J gene TRBJ1-2; 9 bases line up with TRBD1. The sequence was collected from an adult who had HIV and had not received antiretroviral therapy, or was an uninfected healthy control (not recorded which). Sequenced input: peripheral blood. Here the CDR3 DNA reads TGCAGCGTGGGGGACAGGGAAGGCTATGGCTACACCTTC. Amino acid sequence: CSVGDREGYGYTF.